Below are 24 T cell receptor beta chains sequenced from a single sample in a study of blood T cell repertoires in COVID-19. Libraries were prepared by immunoSEQ multiplex PCR; TCRdb keeps only in-frame clonotypes and omits some of them. The sample holds 110,000 to 150,000 clones, over 70% seen once. Source material: peripheral blood. The receptors stem from a woman aged 50 to 60 with acute or convalescent COVID-19.

This clone was recorded once. The CDR3 DNA reads as TGCGCCAGCAGCTTGGCCTGGAGTCGGGGCATTCAGTACTTC. Its translation: CASSLAWSRGIQYF. The V gene is TRBV5-1, the J gene TRBJ2-4, with D perhaps TRBD2 (5 bases). V lost 0 bases and J lost 9, with 13 bases in between. The CDR3 covers 14 residues. The V gene's germline CDR1 is SGHRS and CDR2 YFSETQ.

The V and J genes are TRBV5-4 and TRBJ2-3, with 7 positions matching TRBD2. Per the germline V gene, CDR1 is SGHNT and CDR2 is YYREEE (reference sequence). The CDR3 has 15 residues. V gave up 4 bases and J gave up 1 base; unmatched junction bases: 6. CDR3 nucleotides: TGTGCCAGCAGCAGTACGGGGGGTGGCACAGATACGCAGTATTTT. This sequence encodes CASSSTGGGTDTQYF.

This chain connects TRBV9 to TRBJ2-1; D ambiguous. Germline CDR1 reads SGDLS; CDR2 reads YYNGEE. V lost 2 bases and J 6 bases, leaving 9 bases between the germline ends. CDR3 length equals 13 residues. The CDR3 DNA follows: TGTGCCAGCAGCGTGGAGTGGTCCAATGAGCAGTTCTTC. It translates to CASSVEWSNEQFF.

The V and J genes are TRBV14 and TRBJ2-1; D might be TRBD2 (6 bases). Looked up from germline, CDR1 is SGHDN and CDR2 is FVKESK. V gave up 0 bases and J gave up 7 bases, with 16 bases separating them. CDR3 length: 16 residues. This chain's CDR3 is CASSQEEFRSGNEQFF. In nucleotides, the CDR3 is TGTGCCAGCAGCCAAGAAGAGTTCAGGAGCGGGAATGAGCAGTTCTTC. The complete variable domain, with remaining parts taken from reference TRBV14 and TRBJ2-1, reads EAGVTQFPSHSVIEKGQTVTLRCDPISGHDNLYWYRRVMGKEIKFLLHFVKESKQDESGMPNNRFLAERTGGTYSTLKVQPAELEDSGVYFCASSQEEFRSGNEQFFGPGTRLTVL.

CDR3 sequence (DNA): TGTGCCAGCTCACCGAGGACGTCAGGGGGGCTCTATGGCTACACCTTC. This encodes CASSPRTSGGLYGYTF. The chain joins TRBV2 to TRBJ1-2; 7 bases fit TRBD1. Germline lookup yields CDR1 SNHLY and CDR2 FYNNEI. Trimming removed 8 bases from V and 4 bases from J; junction bases left unmatched: 16. The length of the CDR3 is 16 residues.

The chain combines TRBV5-1 with TRBJ1-2, with unresolved D. Looked up from germline, CDR1 is SGHRS and CDR2 is YFSETQ. There are 14 residues in the CDR3. V shed 4 bases and J shed 1 base, with 11 bases lying between them. Here the CDR3 reads CASSRDGNNYGYTF. CDR3 DNA: TGCGCCAGCAGCCGAGACGGGAATAACTATGGCTACACCTTC.

The chain links TRBV9 to TRBJ2-2; the D gene is possibly TRBD2 (7 bases). The CDR3 covers 15 residues. Germline V CDR1 and CDR2: SGDLS, YYNGEE. V lost 5 bases, J lost 3 bases, and 14 bases lay in between. This CDR3 reads CASRGGGTDTGELFF. The CDR3 bases are TGTGCCAGCAGGGGAGGGGGTACGGACACCGGGGAGCTGTTTTTT.

This clone was counted between two and nine times. The rearrangement uses TRBV6-2 or TRBV6-3 and TRBJ1-5; D is perhaps TRBD1 (6 bases). The V gene lost 4 bases and the J gene lost 2 bases, with 9 bases spanning the gap. The CDR3 contains 14 residues. Per the germline V gene, CDR1 is MNHEY and CDR2 is SVGEGT. Here the CDR3 reads CASSFPGGNQPQHF. The DNA for the CDR3 is TGTGCCAGCAGTTTCCCAGGGGGCAATCAGCCCCAGCATTTT.

Points on this clone: The limits of the CDR3 on the DNA are not certain, so only TCRdb's listed CDR3 is given. The CDR3 loop reads CASSGQTQLMKNCFF. The J gene is TRBJ1-4, the V gene TRBV2. CDR1 is SNHLY, CDR2 FYNNEI, per germline. The CDR3 has 15 residues if both end residues are counted.

The chain combines TRBV3-1 (or the pseudogene TRBV3-2) with TRBJ2-7; no clear D. CDR3 length: 16 residues. V lost 1 base to trimming and J lost 4 bases, with 17 bases between them. The germline CDR1 and CDR2 sequences are LGHDT and YNNKEL (reference sequence). In nucleotides, the CDR3 is TGTGCCAGCAGCCAAGGAGTGGAGAATTGGGTTTACGAGCAGTACTTC. It codes for CASSQGVENWVYEQYF.

In this sample, this clone turned up once. This chain links TRBV10-2 with TRBJ2-7; 10 bases are shared with TRBD1. This CDR3 has 13 residues. Per the germline V gene, CDR1 is WSHSY and CDR2 is SAAADI. Germline trimming cut 5 bases from V and 5 bases from J; bases unmatched to any gene: 3. The CDR3 spells CASSSTGGNEQYF. CDR3 bases: TGCGCCAGCAGTTCGACAGGGGGCAACGAGCAGTACTTC.

The chain couples TRBV4-2 to TRBJ2-5, with D perhaps TRBD2 (5 bases). There are 15 residues in the CDR3. Per germline, CDR1 LGHNA and CDR2 YNFKEQ. Trimming pared 1 base from V and 5 bases from J, leaving 14 bases between. CDR3 in amino acids: CASSQVPRSEETQYF. Here the CDR3 DNA reads TGTGCCAGCAGCCAAGTTCCACGTAGCGAGGAGACCCAGTACTTC.

This clone has only a few counts. V is TRBV9 and J is TRBJ1-5; TRBD1 agrees at 7 bases. Trimming cost V 3 bases and J 2 bases; bases outside gene matches: 2. CDR1 and CDR2 from the germline V gene are SGDLS and YYNGEE. This CDR3 region has 14 residues. CDR3 amino acids: CASSAGQGNQPQHF. The DNA for the CDR3 is TGTGCCAGCAGCGCTGGACAGGGCAATCAGCCCCAGCATTTT.

This clone has just a few counts. The same CDR3 arises from other DNA sequences in this sample as well. The V gene is TRBV9, the J gene TRBJ2-1; 7 bases align to TRBD2. Germline V CDR1 and CDR2: SGDLS, YYNGEE. V lost 3 bases to trimming and J lost 0 bases; unmatched junction nucleotides: 3. The CDR3 sequence is 15 residues long. CDR3 amino acids: CASSAGLGSYNEQFF. Here the CDR3 DNA reads TGTGCCAGCAGCGCCGGACTAGGCTCCTACAATGAGCAGTTCTTC.

The V and J genes are TRBV27 and TRBJ2-6, with TRBD1 identical over 7 bases. This CDR3 has 17 amino acids. Germline values: CDR1 MNHEY, CDR2 SMNVEV (reference sequence). With 3 bases clipped from V and 0 bases from J, the junction kept 5 bases outside the gene matches. For the CDR3, the DNA is TGTGCCAGCAGTTTCTGGACAGGCAGCTCTGGGGCCAACGTCCTGACTTTC. Its protein product is CASSFWTGSSGANVLTF. Together with reference TRBV27 and TRBJ2-6, the CDR3 gives the full variable domain: EAQVTQNPRYLITVTGKKLTVTCSQNMNHEYMSWYRQDPGLGLRQIYYSMNVEVTDKGDVPEGYKVSRKEKRNFPLILESPSPNQTSLYFCASSFWTGSSGANVLTFGAGSRLTVL.

This clone appeared a single time. This chain joins TRBV19 and TRBJ1-2; perhaps TRBD1 as D (5 bases). Trimming removed 8 bases from V and 8 bases from J, with 15 bases in between. Germline assignment: CDR1 LNHDA and CDR2 SQIVND (reference sequence). CDR3 length: 12 amino acids. The CDR3 coding sequence is TGTGCCAGTTGGGGCCGCCAAGTAGGCTACACCTTC. Translating it yields CASWGRQVGYTF.

The chain couples TRBV5-1 to TRBJ2-1; TRBD2 might be the D (7 bases). This CDR3 has 14 residues. CDR1 is SGHRS, CDR2 YFSETQ, per germline. Trimming removed 1 base at V and 8 bases at J, with 13 bases between. This CDR3 is CASSLRGAEDEQFF. The CDR3 coding sequence is TGCGCCAGCAGCTTGCGGGGGGCGGAGGATGAGCAGTTCTTC.

The chain recombines TRBV15 with TRBJ2-2, with D maybe TRBD2 (5 bases). Trimming left V 0 bases short and J 2 bases short, with 7 bases between. The germline V gene has CDR1 LNHNV and CDR2 YYDKDF (reference sequence). The CDR3 extends over 15 amino acids. The CDR3 DNA reads as TGTGCCACCAGCAGAGATGCTAGCAACACCGGGGAGCTGTTTTTT. Amino acids: CATSRDASNTGELFF.

The chain combines TRBV7-9 with TRBJ2-7, with a possible D match to TRBD2 (7 bases). The CDR3 runs to 14 residues. Looked up from germline, CDR1 is SEHNR and CDR2 is FQNEAQ (reference sequence). V lost 6 bases and J 3 bases, leaving 15 bases between the germline ends. In DNA, the CDR3 is TGTGCCAGCAGTTTTACGGGGGGCAACTACGAGCAGTACTTC. Translating it yields CASSFTGGNYEQYF.

The chain combines TRBV11-1 with TRBJ2-7; 9 positions agree with TRBD1. The junction had 4 bases not matched to a gene; V was cut back by 1 base and J by 3 bases. The CDR3 length is 15 residues. Germline CDR1 and CDR2: SGHAT and FQDESV (reference sequence). CDR3 region: CASSLGRDRVYEQYF. Here the CDR3 DNA reads TGTGCCAGCAGCTTAGGCCGGGACAGGGTCTACGAGCAGTACTTC.

This chain uses TRBV2 with TRBJ2-3; D may be TRBD1 (5 bases). With 3 bases removed from V and 2 bases from J, the gap between germline ends came to 9 bases. The CDR3 loop spans 14 amino acids. Germline V gives CDR1 SNHLY, CDR2 FYNNEI. The CDR3 bases are TGTGCCAGCAGTGACAGGGCCCACACAGATACGCAGTATTTT. Protein: CASSDRAHTDTQYF.

The chain employs TRBV6-5 and TRBJ1-1, with D maybe TRBD1 (5 bases). This CDR3 has 15 amino acids. Germline lookup yields CDR1 MNHEY and CDR2 SVGAGI. With 0 bases removed from V and 4 bases from J, the gap between germline ends came to 12 bases. The CDR3 coding sequence is TGTGCCAGCAGTTACTCGTGGCAGGGCGGCACTGAAGCTTTCTTT. Protein sequence: CASSYSWQGGTEAFF.

The chain joins TRBV7-2 to TRBJ2-4; 8 bases agree with TRBD2. With V trimmed by 4 bases and J by 14 bases, 4 bases remained unmatched. The CDR3 totals 11 residues. Germline V gives CDR1 SGHTA, CDR2 FQGNSA. DNA of the CDR3: TGTGCCAGCAGCTCGGGACTAGTTAAGTACTTC. Translated, it gives CASSSGLVKYF.

The chain combines TRBV19 with TRBJ2-7; 7 nucleotides agree with TRBD2. The germline gives CDR1 LNHDA, CDR2 SQIVND (reference sequence). Trimming cost V 4 bases and J 2 bases; bases outside gene matches: 20. The CDR3 has 19 residues. CDR3 coding DNA: TGTGCCAGTAGTAACGGGGGGACTTTGAGTCAAACAGGACCCTACGAGCAGTACTTC. Its protein is CASSNGGTLSQTGPYEQYF.